The source of this TCR beta chain is a study of CD8+ T cells in alopecia areata. Looking at the study overall: Tofacitinib was given for 6 to 18 months, then stopped for 6 months. Broader study findings: Relative to normal scalp, lesional scalp, especially alopecia totalis/universalis, showed higher clonality. Sharing of TCR sequences between patients (possibly for HLA-related reasons) was less clear than in mice.

Cell sorting was applied to PBMCs, and CD4+ and CD8+ T cells were collected. To note about this clone: The antigen is undetermined.

Investigators isolated RNA and reverse transcribed it into cDNA to act as the sequencing template. Only in-frame clones appear in the TCRdb table, and some are missing; sequencing was by immunoSEQ multiplex PCR. The profile shows about 170,000 clones, just over 65% of them singletons. The CDR3 runs to 14 residues. Germline V gives CDR1 SGHRS, CDR2 YFSETQ. V was trimmed by 0 bases and J by 4 bases, leaving 10 bases between them. The V and J genes are TRBV5-1 and TRBJ1-1; the D gene is possibly TRBD1 (5 bases). This sequence originates from a human donor with alopecia areata. Sequences were derived from CD8+ T cells sorted from blood, sampled at week 0. The CDR3, as DNA: TGCGCCAGCAGCTTGGTGGGGACGAGCACTGAAGCTTTCTTT. Protein product: CASSLVGTSTEAFF.